The 24 T cell receptor beta chains presented below share a single source sample, sequenced in a study of cytomegalovirus exposure and HLA in healthy donors. A multiplex PCR was run with 60 Vbeta primers and 13 Jbeta primers. Sequenced by immunoSEQ multiplex PCR; TCRdb stores in-frame clones only, minus some. Among 150,000 to 200,000 clones, around 81% were seen once, and the ten largest hold roughly 2%. Sequenced: PBMCs. The source of these receptors is a woman aged 18-29 years in good health and CMV-seropositive.

V is TRBV18 and J is TRBJ2-1, with TRBD1 matching over 8 bases. The CDR3 sequence is 16 residues long. Germline-derived CDR1 and CDR2 are KGHSH and LQKENI. V lost 3 bases to trimming and J lost 4 bases; unmatched junction nucleotides: 8. The DNA for the CDR3 is TGTGCCAGCTCACCTCAGGGGGCGGGCGTGTACAATGAGCAGTTCTTC. It specifies CASSPQGAGVYNEQFF.

This clone was seen only a few times. The chain carries TRBV19 and TRBJ2-2; D uncertain. CDR3 length equals 13 residues. Between the trimmed V and J ends, which lost 4 bases and 4 bases, there was a span of 7 bases. Looked up from germline, CDR1 is LNHDA and CDR2 is SQIVND (reference sequence). CDR3 nucleotides: TGTGCCAGTAGTAAGCGAGGCACCGGGGAGCTGTTTTTT. This gives the protein CASSKRGTGELFF.

The chain recombines TRBV6-4 with TRBJ1-5; the D gene is possibly TRBD1 (5 bases). The CDR3 extends over 15 amino acids. Germline V gene sequence: CDR1 MRHNA, CDR2 SNTAGT. V lost 4 bases, J lost 4 bases, and 14 bases lay in between. The CDR3 bases are TGTGCCAGCAGTGCGGGGGGAATAAGAAATCAGCCCCAGCATTTT. It yields the protein CASSAGGIRNQPQHF.

The chain joins TRBV7-2 to TRBJ2-3; 8 bases line up with TRBD2. The germline V gene encodes CDR1 SGHTA and CDR2 FQGNSA. V was clipped by 1 base and J by 3 bases; unmatched bases: 3. The CDR3 contains 15 residues. CDR3 bases: TGTGCCAGCAGCTTAGAAGGGACTAGAACAGATACGCAGTATTTT. Its translation: CASSLEGTRTDTQYF.

V usage is TRBV7-2 and J usage is TRBJ2-2; a possible D gene is TRBD1 (6 bases). Germline CDR1 SGHTA, CDR2 FQGNSA. The V end was cut by 2 bases, the J end by 5 bases, with 15 bases between. This CDR3 is built from 16 residues. The CDR3 DNA is TGTGCCAGCAGCTTACGTGGGGGCGCGGAGACCGGGGAGCTGTTTTTT. The encoded protein is CASSLRGGAETGELFF. Drawing the rest from reference TRBV7-2 and TRBJ2-2, the complete variable domain is GAGVSQSPSNKVTEKGKDVELRCDPISGHTALYWYRQSLGQGLEFLIYFQGNSAPDKSGLPSDRFSAERTGGSVSTLTIQRTQQEDSAVYLCASSLRGGAETGELFFGEGSRLTVL.

The V and J genes are TRBV9 and TRBJ1-4; tentatively, D is TRBD1 (6 bases). The germline V and J ends were trimmed by 4 bases and 6 bases, with 13 bases remaining between them. Germline V CDR1 and CDR2: SGDLS, YYNGEE. This CDR3 contains 14 residues. CDR3 loop: CASSQGIWDEKLFF. DNA of the CDR3: TGTGCCAGCAGCCAGGGGATCTGGGATGAAAAACTGTTTTTT.

This chain links TRBV5-1 with TRBJ2-1; D gene ambiguous. V was shortened by 0 bases and J by 8 bases, with 6 bases between the two germline ends. Germline CDR1 reads SGHRS; CDR2 reads YFSETQ. This CDR3 has 12 residues. The DNA for the CDR3 is TGCGCCAGCAGCTTGGGACTTCATGAGCAGTTCTTC. Translated, it gives CASSLGLHEQFF.

This clone was observed once. The rearrangement joins TRBV28 to TRBJ1-4, with D unclear. V dropped 2 bases and J dropped 5 bases, with 15 bases sitting between them. The CDR3 has 16 amino acids. CDR1 and CDR2 from the germline V gene are MDHEN and SYDVKM. This CDR3 is CASSLTTERHNEKLFF. As DNA, the CDR3 is TGTGCCAGCAGTTTAACGACCGAGAGGCACAATGAAAAACTGTTTTTT.

This rearrangement joins TRBV5-1 to TRBJ1-3; the D gene is possibly TRBD1 (5 bases). There are 13 residues in the CDR3. The germline V gene encodes CDR1 SGHRS and CDR2 YFSETQ. Trimming left V 5 bases short and J 2 bases short, with 8 bases between. CDR3 loop: CASRTGAGNTIYF. CDR3 sequence (DNA): TGCGCCAGCAGGACGGGGGCTGGAAACACCATATATTTT.

This chain links TRBV29-1 with TRBJ1-4; 8 bases align to TRBD1. V shed 6 bases, J shed 10 bases, and the junction held 10 bases outside the gene matches. The germline V gene has CDR1 SQVTM and CDR2 ANQGSEA. The CDR3 has 13 residues. The CDR3 DNA sequence: TGCAGCGTCGACGATACAGGGACAGGAAAACTGTTTTTT. Translated: CSVDDTGTGKLFF.

The rearrangement links TRBV30 to TRBJ1-3, with TRBD1 identical over 7 bases. This CDR3 comprises 13 residues. Looked up from germline, CDR1 is GTSNPN and CDR2 is SVGIG (reference sequence). With V trimmed by 6 bases and J by 2 bases, 4 bases remained unmatched. The CDR3 nucleotides read TGTGCCTGCAACAGGGGTCCTGGAAACACCATATATTTT. It yields the protein CACNRGPGNTIYF.

In this sample, this clone turned up a few times. Here the CDR3 reads CASSLGQGNEKLFF. Here the CDR3 DNA reads TGCGCCAGCAGCTTGGGACAGGGGAATGAAAAACTGTTTTTT. The chain has TRBV5-1 and TRBJ1-4; TRBD1 aligns across 8 bases. Germline V gene data show CDR1 as SGHRS and CDR2 as YFSETQ. V trimming: 0 bases; J trimming: 5 bases; junction bases outside the gene matches: 0. This CDR3 region has 14 residues.

The V call is TRBV10-1, the J call TRBJ1-2; tentative D call: TRBD1 (6 bases). The V gene's germline CDR1 is WNHNN and CDR2 SYGVQD (reference sequence). Trimming took off 3 bases at V and 7 bases at J, with 18 bases between the two ends. The CDR3 runs to 15 residues. The CDR3 sequence is CASSDSVQGISGYTF. CDR3 in DNA: TGCGCCAGCAGTGACTCCGTGCAGGGGATTAGTGGCTACACCTTC.

This clone was observed once. The chain employs TRBV7-6 and TRBJ1-5; 7 nucleotides match TRBD1. CDR1 is SGHVS and CDR2 is FNYEAQ in the germline V gene. Unmatched junction bases numbered 3, after V lost 1 base and J lost 3 bases. The CDR3 is 15 residues long. The CDR3 spells CASSLVEGANQPQHF. CDR3 in DNA: TGTGCCAGCAGCTTAGTCGAGGGGGCCAATCAGCCCCAGCATTTT.

The J gene is TRBJ1-5, the V gene TRBV9; TRBD1 aligns across 7 bases. V dropped 4 bases and J dropped 2; count of bases not matched to a gene: 3. Germline loops: CDR1 SGDLS, CDR2 YYNGEE. The CDR3 loop spans 14 amino acids. CDR3 amino acids: CASSTTGGNQPQHF. The CDR3 DNA reads TGTGCCAGCAGCACAACAGGGGGCAATCAGCCCCAGCATTTT.

The gene calls are TRBV19 and TRBJ1-5; 7 nucleotides match TRBD1. Germline V gives CDR1 LNHDA, CDR2 SQIVND (reference sequence). The trim removed 1 base at V and 7 bases at J, leaving 7 bases unmatched. The CDR3 extends over 15 amino acids. In DNA form, the CDR3 reads TGTGCCAGTAGTATAGGGAGTCAGGGGGTCCAGCCCCAGCATTTT. It encodes CASSIGSQGVQPQHF.

The table lists this clone with a few counts. J is TRBJ1-2 and V is TRBV7-3; D is unresolved. V gave up 0 bases and J gave up 6 bases, with 8 bases separating them. CDR1 and CDR2 (germline): SGHTA, FQGTGA. The CDR3 sequence is 13 residues long. CDR3 sequence reads: CASSLTPGNGYTF. CDR3 nucleotide sequence: TGTGCCAGCAGCTTAACGCCAGGAAATGGCTACACCTTC.

This clone came up once. V and J are TRBV6-5 and TRBJ1-1; TRBD1 might be the D (5 bases). Between the trimmed V and J ends, which lost 4 bases and 11 bases, there was a span of 14 bases. This CDR3 spans 12 amino acids. Germline assignment: CDR1 MNHEY and CDR2 SVGAGI. The chain's CDR3 is CASSSFGRGAFF. CDR3 nucleotides: TGTGCCAGCAGTTCCTTTGGCCGGGGGGCTTTCTTT.

V usage is TRBV6-6 and J usage is TRBJ2-4; perhaps TRBD2 as D (6 bases). Germline V gene sequence: CDR1 MNHNY, CDR2 SVGAGI (reference sequence). The CDR3 contains 16 residues. With 0 bases removed from V and 5 bases from J, the gap between germline ends came to 14 bases. The CDR3 region is CASSYSAGLRENIQYF. As DNA, the CDR3 is TGTGCCAGCAGTTACTCGGCGGGACTCAGGGAAAACATTCAGTACTTC.

The CDR3 loop reads CASSQETHYDRPYNSPLHF. The CDR3 DNA is TGTGCCAGCAGCCAAGAAACCCACTACGACAGGCCCTATAATTCACCCCTCCACTTT. V usage is TRBV4-2 and J usage is TRBJ1-6, with D possibly being TRBD1 (6 bases). Trimming pared 0 bases from V and 2 bases from J, leaving 17 bases between. Germline V gene lookup returns CDR1 LGHNA and CDR2 YNFKEQ. The CDR3 totals 19 residues.

The chain couples TRBV5-4 to TRBJ2-3; TRBD2 might be the D (5 bases). Deletions cut 0 bases from V and 6 bases from J, with 14 bases between. Germline CDR1 and CDR2: SGHNT and YYREEE (reference sequence). This CDR3 comprises 15 residues. The CDR3 DNA is TGTGCCAGCAGCTTGGTTTTGCTGGAGGCCGATACGCAGTATTTT. Protein: CASSLVLLEADTQYF.

The chain employs TRBV2 and TRBJ2-1; possibly TRBD1 for D (5 bases). This CDR3 has 14 residues. In germline, CDR1 is SNHLY, CDR2 FYNNEI. V was clipped by 4 bases and J by 2 bases, with 9 bases between them. DNA for the CDR3: TGTGCCAGCAGTGTCAGGGCGCCCTACAATGAGCAGTTCTTC. This encodes CASSVRAPYNEQFF. Using reference TRBV2 and TRBJ2-1 for the parts outside the CDR3, the full variable domain is EPEVTQTPSHQVTQMGQEVILRCVPISNHLYFYWYRQILGQKVEFLVSFYNNEISEKSEIFDDQFSVERPDGSNFTLKIRSTKLEDSAMYFCASSVRAPYNEQFFGPGTRLTVL.

For the CDR3, the DNA is TGCGCCAGCATCACCCGGGGGGCGGCAGATACGCAGTATTTT. This codes for CASITRGAADTQYF. The J gene is TRBJ2-3, the V gene TRBV5-1; D perhaps matches TRBD2 (7 bases). This CDR3 has 14 amino acids. Germline V gives CDR1 SGHRS, CDR2 YFSETQ. The ends were cut back, 6 bases at V and 4 bases at J, with 15 bases in the middle.

This clone turned up a few times. This rearrangement joins TRBV6-6 to TRBJ2-5; 11 nucleotides agree with TRBD2. Looked up from germline, CDR1 is MNHNY and CDR2 is SVGAGI (reference sequence). This CDR3 spans 16 amino acids. V dropped 5 bases and J dropped 5; count of bases not matched to a gene: 10. CDR3 amino acids: CASSQGLAVGRETQYF. The CDR3 region has the DNA TGTGCCAGCAGTCAGGGACTAGCGGTGGGCCGGGAGACCCAGTACTTC.